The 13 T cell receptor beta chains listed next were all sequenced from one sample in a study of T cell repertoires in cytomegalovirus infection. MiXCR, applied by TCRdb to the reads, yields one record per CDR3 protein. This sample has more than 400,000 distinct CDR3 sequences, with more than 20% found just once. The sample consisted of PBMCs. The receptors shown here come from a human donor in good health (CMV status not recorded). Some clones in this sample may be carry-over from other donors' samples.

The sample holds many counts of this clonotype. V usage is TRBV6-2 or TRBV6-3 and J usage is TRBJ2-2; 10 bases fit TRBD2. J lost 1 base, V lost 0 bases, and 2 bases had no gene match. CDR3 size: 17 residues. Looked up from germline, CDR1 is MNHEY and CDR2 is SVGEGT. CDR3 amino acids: CASSYSASGRNTGELFF. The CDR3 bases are TGTGCCAGCAGTTACTCTGCTAGCGGGAGGAACACCGGGGAGCTGTTTTTT.

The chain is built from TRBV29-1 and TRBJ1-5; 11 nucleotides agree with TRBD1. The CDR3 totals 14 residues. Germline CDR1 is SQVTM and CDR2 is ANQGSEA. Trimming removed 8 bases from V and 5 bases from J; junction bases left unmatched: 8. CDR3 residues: CSPQGQGVYQPQHF. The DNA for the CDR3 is TGCAGCCCTCAGGGACAGGGGGTATATCAGCCCCAGCATTTT.

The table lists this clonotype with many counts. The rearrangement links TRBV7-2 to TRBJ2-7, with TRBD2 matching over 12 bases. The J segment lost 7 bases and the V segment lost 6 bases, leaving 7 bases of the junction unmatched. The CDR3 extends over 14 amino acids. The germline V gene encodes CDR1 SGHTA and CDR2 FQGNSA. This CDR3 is CASSAGLAGLEQYV. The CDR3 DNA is TGTGCCAGCAGTGCAGGACTAGCGGGATTGGAGCAGTACGTC.

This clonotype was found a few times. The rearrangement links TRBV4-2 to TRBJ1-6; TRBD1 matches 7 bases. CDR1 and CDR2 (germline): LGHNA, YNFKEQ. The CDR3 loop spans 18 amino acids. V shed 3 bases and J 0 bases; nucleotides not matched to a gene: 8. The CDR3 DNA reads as TGTGCCAGCAGCCACCAACTTCAGGGGGACTCCTATAATTCACCCCTCCACTTT. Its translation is CASSHQLQGDSYNSPLHF.

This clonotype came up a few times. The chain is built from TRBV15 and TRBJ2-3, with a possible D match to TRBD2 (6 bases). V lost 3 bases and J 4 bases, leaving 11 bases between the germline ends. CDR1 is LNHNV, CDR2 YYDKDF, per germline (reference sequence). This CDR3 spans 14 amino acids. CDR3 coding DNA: TGTGCCACCAGCAGGGCTGGGGAGGCAGATACGCAGTATTTT. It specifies CATSRAGEADTQYF.

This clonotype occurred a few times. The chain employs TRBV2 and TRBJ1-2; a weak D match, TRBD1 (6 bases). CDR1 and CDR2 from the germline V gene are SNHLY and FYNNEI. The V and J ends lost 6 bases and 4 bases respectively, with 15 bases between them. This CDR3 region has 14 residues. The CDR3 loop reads CASREGVVSYGYTF. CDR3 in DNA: TGTGCCAGCAGAGAGGGGGTGGTGAGCTATGGCTACACCTTC.

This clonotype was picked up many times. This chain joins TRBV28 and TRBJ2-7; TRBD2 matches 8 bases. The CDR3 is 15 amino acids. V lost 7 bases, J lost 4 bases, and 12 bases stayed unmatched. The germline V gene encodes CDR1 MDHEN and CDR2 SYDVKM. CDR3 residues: CASNPGRTSPYEQYF. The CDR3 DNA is TGTGCCAGCAACCCCGGGAGGACTAGCCCTTACGAGCAGTACTTC.

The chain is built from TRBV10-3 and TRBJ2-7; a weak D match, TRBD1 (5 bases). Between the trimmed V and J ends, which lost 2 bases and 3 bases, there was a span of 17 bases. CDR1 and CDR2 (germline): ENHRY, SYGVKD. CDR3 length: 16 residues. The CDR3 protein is CAISEVIEAGNYEQYF. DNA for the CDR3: TGTGCCATCAGTGAGGTGATAGAGGCAGGGAACTACGAGCAGTACTTC.

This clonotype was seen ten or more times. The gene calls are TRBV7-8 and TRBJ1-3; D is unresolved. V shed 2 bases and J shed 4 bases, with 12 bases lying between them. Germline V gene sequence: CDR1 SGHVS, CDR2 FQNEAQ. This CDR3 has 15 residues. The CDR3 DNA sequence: TGTGCCAGCAGCTTACCCTGGGAGGCCGGAAACACCATATATTTT. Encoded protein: CASSLPWEAGNTIYF.

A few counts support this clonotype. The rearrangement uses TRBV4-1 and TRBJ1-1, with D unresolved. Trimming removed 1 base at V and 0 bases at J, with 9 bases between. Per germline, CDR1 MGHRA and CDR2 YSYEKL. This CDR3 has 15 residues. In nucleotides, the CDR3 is TGCGCCAGCAGCCAAGGTGCAGTCATGAACACTGAAGCTTTCTTT. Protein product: CASSQGAVMNTEAFF.

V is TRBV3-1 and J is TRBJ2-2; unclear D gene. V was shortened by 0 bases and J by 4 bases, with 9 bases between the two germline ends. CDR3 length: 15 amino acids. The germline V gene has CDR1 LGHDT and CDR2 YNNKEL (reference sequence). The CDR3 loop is CASSQDLSPTGELFF. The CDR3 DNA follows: TGTGCCAGCAGCCAAGATCTAAGCCCCACCGGGGAGCTGTTTTTT. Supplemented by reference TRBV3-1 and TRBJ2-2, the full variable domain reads DTAVSQTPKYLVTQMGNDKSIKCEQNLGHDTMYWYKQDSKKFLKIMFSYNNKELIINETVPNRFSPKSPDKAHLNLHINSLELGDSAVYFCASSQDLSPTGELFFGEGSRLTVL.

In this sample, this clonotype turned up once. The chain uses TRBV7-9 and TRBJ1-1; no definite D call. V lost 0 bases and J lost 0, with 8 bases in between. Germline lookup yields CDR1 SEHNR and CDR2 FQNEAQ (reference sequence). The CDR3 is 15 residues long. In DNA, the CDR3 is TGTGCCAGCAGCTTAGCGCTTGCACTGAACACTGAAGCTTTCTTT. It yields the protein CASSLALALNTEAFF.

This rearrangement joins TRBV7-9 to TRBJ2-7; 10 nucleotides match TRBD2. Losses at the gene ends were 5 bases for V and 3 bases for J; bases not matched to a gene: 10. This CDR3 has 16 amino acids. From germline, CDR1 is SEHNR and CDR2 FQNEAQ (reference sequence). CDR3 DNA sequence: TGTGCCAGCAGCCTTCTAGCGGGAGCTCGGGACTACGAGCAGTACTTC. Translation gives CASSLLAGARDYEQYF.